Below, one TCR beta chain is given with its context. The sample comes from a study of cytomegalovirus exposure and HLA in healthy donors. The germline V gene has CDR1 MGHRA and CDR2 YSYEKL. The CDR3 length is 15 residues. This PCR relied on a set of 60 Vbeta primers and 13 Jbeta primers. Libraries were prepared by immunoSEQ multiplex PCR; TCRdb keeps only in-frame clonotypes and omits some of them. The sample lists about 150,000 clones, 65% to 90% seen once, with over 1.5% in the top ten. The sequenced sample consisted of PBMCs. The rearrangement links TRBV4-1 to TRBJ2-5, with D hard to call. The DNA end favors TRBJ2-7, so the J call may be wrong. The origin of this receptor is a woman under 30 in good health and CMV-seronegative. CDR3 bases: TGCGCCAGCAGCCAAGGATCTACCTCACCCTACGAGCAGTACTTC. Its protein product is CASSQGSTSPYEQYF.